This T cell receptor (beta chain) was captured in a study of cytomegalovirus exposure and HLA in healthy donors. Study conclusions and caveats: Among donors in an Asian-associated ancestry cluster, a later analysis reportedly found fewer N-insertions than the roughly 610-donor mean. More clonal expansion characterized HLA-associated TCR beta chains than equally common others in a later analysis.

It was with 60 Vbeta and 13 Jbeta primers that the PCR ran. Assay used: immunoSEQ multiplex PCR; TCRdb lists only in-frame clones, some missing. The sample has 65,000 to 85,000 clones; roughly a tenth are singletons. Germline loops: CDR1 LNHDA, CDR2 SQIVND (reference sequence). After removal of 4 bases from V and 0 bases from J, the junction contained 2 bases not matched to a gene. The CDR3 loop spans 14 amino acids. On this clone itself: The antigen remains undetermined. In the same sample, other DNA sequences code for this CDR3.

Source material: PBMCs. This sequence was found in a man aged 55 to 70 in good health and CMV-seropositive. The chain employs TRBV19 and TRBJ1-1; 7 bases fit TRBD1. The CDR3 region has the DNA TGTGCCAGTAGTACGGGACAGCTGAACACTGAAGCTTTCTTT. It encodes CASSTGQLNTEAFF.